The 19 T cell receptor beta chains presented below share a single source sample, sequenced in a study of shared clonotypes between healthy human individuals. Here immunoSEQ multiplex PCR was the method, and the copy in TCRdb shows in-frame clones only, minus some. The sample includes 2 million to 3 million clones, more than 80% of them seen just once. The source material was naive CD4+ T cells sorted from blood. Subset specified: CD45RA+ positively selected. Receptor source: a man aged 18 to 30 in good health.

The chain has TRBV11-2 and TRBJ2-7; D might be TRBD1 (6 bases). Germline loops: CDR1 SGHAT, CDR2 FQNNGV. The ends were cut back, 5 bases at V and 9 bases at J, with 20 bases in the middle. This CDR3 comprises 14 residues. The chain's CDR3 is CASSLSDSGQRQYF. The CDR3, as DNA: TGTGCCAGCAGCCTCTCGGACAGTGGGCAACGGCAGTACTTC.

This rearrangement joins TRBV19 to TRBJ2-3, with D hard to call. Per germline, CDR1 LNHDA and CDR2 SQIVND (reference sequence). The CDR3 runs to 13 residues. The V gene lost 6 bases and the J gene lost 1 base, with 8 bases spanning the gap. This chain's CDR3 is CASRVVGTDTQYF. The CDR3 DNA reads as TGTGCCAGTAGGGTGGTCGGCACAGATACGCAGTATTTT.

The V call is TRBV4-3, the J call TRBJ1-5, with 10 bases matching TRBD1. Germline CDR1 reads LGHNA; CDR2 reads YSLEER. With 0 bases clipped from V and 3 bases from J, the junction kept 5 bases outside the gene matches. The CDR3 runs to 17 residues. CDR3 coding DNA: TGCGCCAGCAGCCAAGACTCGGGACAGGGGAACAATCAGCCCCAGCATTTT. Protein sequence: CASSQDSGQGNNQPQHF.

J is TRBJ2-1 and V is TRBV5-1; D is possibly TRBD1 (6 bases). Germline CDR1 SGHRS, CDR2 YFSETQ. The length of the CDR3 is 15 residues. The germline V and J ends were trimmed by 0 bases and 4 bases, with 11 bases remaining between them. Written as DNA, the CDR3 is TGCGCCAGCAGCTTGGAAGGGACACAGTACAATGAGCAGTTCTTC. Protein product: CASSLEGTQYNEQFF.

In the case of this clone: Other nucleotide sequences from this sample produce the same CDR3. The rearrangement joins TRBV5-1 to TRBJ2-1; weak D call: TRBD2 (6 bases). V shed 0 bases and J shed 0 bases, with 10 bases lying between them. CDR1 SGHRS and CDR2 YFSETQ come from the germline V gene. The CDR3 spans 16 residues. CDR3 nucleotide sequence: TGCGCCAGCAGCTTGGCCGGCGGGGCCTCCTACAATGAGCAGTTCTTC. Translation gives CASSLAGGASYNEQFF.

A remark on this clone: The sample carries other DNA sequences with the same CDR3. This chain joins TRBV6-1 and TRBJ2-2, with a tentative D call TRBD1 (5 bases). Germline V gene lookup returns CDR1 MNHNS and CDR2 SASEGT. CDR3 size: 14 residues. The V end lost 2 bases, the J end lost 4 bases, and 8 bases lay between the germline ends. CDR3 sequence reads: CASSEQGITGELFF. CDR3 DNA: TGTGCCAGCAGTGAACAGGGTATCACCGGGGAGCTGTTTTTT.

The V and J genes are TRBV5-1 and TRBJ2-2, with 9 bases aligning to TRBD1. Germline V gives CDR1 SGHRS, CDR2 YFSETQ. Trimming at V came to 5 bases and at J to 5 bases, leaving 10 bases not matched to a gene. The CDR3 contains 16 residues. The chain's CDR3 is CASRLLGTGNTGELFF. In nucleotides, the CDR3 is TGCGCCAGCAGGCTCCTGGGGACAGGGAATACCGGGGAGCTGTTTTTT.

The chain recombines TRBV5-4 with TRBJ2-3; 12 bases fit TRBD2. This CDR3 is 17 amino acids long. V trimming: 2 bases; J trimming: 6 bases; junction bases outside the gene matches: 10. The germline gives CDR1 SGHNT, CDR2 YYREEE (reference sequence). This CDR3 reads CASSFVPSGRAQDTQYF. The CDR3 DNA is TGTGCCAGCAGCTTTGTGCCTAGCGGGAGGGCCCAGGATACGCAGTATTTT.

This chain joins TRBV5-1 and TRBJ2-2, with 14 bases lining up with TRBD2. The CDR3 runs 19 residues. The germline V gene encodes CDR1 SGHRS and CDR2 YFSETQ. V lost 4 bases, J lost 1 base, and 9 bases stayed unmatched. The CDR3 nucleotides are TGCGCCAGCAGCGGATCGACTAGCGGGAGGGCCGGGAACACCGGGGAGCTGTTTTTT. Protein sequence: CASSGSTSGRAGNTGELFF.

The chain has TRBV6-5 and TRBJ1-2; weak D call: TRBD1 (6 bases). Trimming removed 5 bases at V and 8 bases at J, with 15 bases between. The CDR3 has 13 residues. The germline gives CDR1 MNHEY, CDR2 SVGAGI. CDR3 coding DNA: TGTGCCAGCAGTCCCCTGGGGGGGCACGGCTACACCTTC. Translating gives CASSPLGGHGYTF.

This chain connects TRBV5-1 to TRBJ2-5; TRBD2 matches 12 bases. Per the germline V gene, CDR1 is SGHRS and CDR2 is YFSETQ. J gave up 5 bases and V 0 bases, and 5 bases lay outside the gene matches. The CDR3 covers 16 residues. This CDR3 reads CASSLGRTSGEETQYF. CDR3 nucleotides: TGCGCCAGCAGCTTGGGGAGGACTAGCGGGGAGGAGACCCAGTACTTC.

The V call is TRBV30, the J call TRBJ1-2, with 10 bases aligning to TRBD1. V lost 3 bases and J lost 3; bases outside the gene matches: 7. The CDR3 extends over 15 amino acids. Germline lookup yields CDR1 GTSNPN and CDR2 SVGIG (reference sequence). Here the CDR3 reads CAWRVPGQGHYGYTF. The CDR3 region has the DNA TGTGCCTGGAGGGTACCGGGACAGGGGCACTATGGCTACACCTTC.

V gene TRBV27 combines with J gene TRBJ2-3; the match to TRBD2 covers 14 bases. The CDR3 totals 17 residues. Unmatched junction bases numbered 10, after V lost 5 bases and J lost 6 bases. Germline values: CDR1 MNHEY, CDR2 SMNVEV (reference sequence). The CDR3 loop is CASSVLPGTSGSDTQYF. Here the CDR3 DNA reads TGTGCCAGCAGTGTCCTCCCCGGGACTAGCGGGAGTGATACGCAGTATTTT.

The chain recombines TRBV4-2 with TRBJ2-7; TRBD2 agrees at 10 bases. Per germline, CDR1 LGHNA and CDR2 YNFKEQ. There are 17 residues in the CDR3. The trim removed 1 base at V and 0 bases at J, leaving 6 bases unmatched. The DNA for the CDR3 is TGTGCCAGCAGCCAAGCTCAAGGACTAGCGGCCTCCTACGAGCAGTACTTC. Amino acid sequence: CASSQAQGLAASYEQYF.

This clone was seen only once. The V call is TRBV18, the J call TRBJ1-2; D is uncertain. Germline CDR1 KGHSH, CDR2 LQKENI. V was pared by 3 bases and J by 4 bases, with 9 bases between. The CDR3 runs to 13 residues. The chain's CDR3 is CASSPDILYGYTF. CDR3 in DNA: TGTGCCAGCTCACCGGATATCCTCTATGGCTACACCTTC. The variable domain in full, with the rest retrieved from reference TRBV18 and TRBJ1-2, is NAGVMQNPRHLVRRRGQEARLRCSPMKGHSHVYWYRQLPEEGLKFMVYLQKENIIDESGMPKERFSAEFPKEGPSILRIQQVVRGDSAAYFCASSPDILYGYTFGSGTRLTVV.

This rearrangement joins TRBV2 to TRBJ2-3; D may be TRBD2 (7 bases). Between the trimmed V and J ends, which lost 8 bases and 0 bases, there was a span of 12 bases. The CDR3 extends over 14 amino acids. In germline, CDR1 is SNHLY, CDR2 FYNNEI. CDR3 amino acids: CASLRGASTDTQYF. The CDR3 nucleotides are TGTGCCAGCCTTCGGGGGGCTAGCACAGATACGCAGTATTTT.

The chain carries TRBV12-5 and TRBJ1-2; a possible D gene is TRBD1 (5 bases). This CDR3 has 20 amino acids. Germline V lookup: CDR1 LGHNT, CDR2 FRNRAP. The germline V and J ends were trimmed by 7 bases and 0 bases, with 30 bases remaining between them. CDR3 in DNA: TGTGCTAGTGTTCCCGGGACGTCCACGCCCTGGGTGGTTTCTAACTATGGCTACACCTTC. Translated, it gives CASVPGTSTPWVVSNYGYTF.

About this clone itself: Additional DNA sequences in this sample encode the identical CDR3. V is TRBV18 and J is TRBJ1-6; 7 bases map to TRBD1. Trimming at V came to 0 bases and at J to 5 bases, leaving 1 base not matched to a gene. Germline V lookup: CDR1 KGHSH, CDR2 LQKENI. This CDR3 is built from 15 residues. CDR3 DNA: TGTGCCAGCTCACCACCACAGGGGAATAATTCACCCCTCCACTTT. As protein: CASSPPQGNNSPLHF.

CDR3 sequence (DNA): TGTGCCAGCAGCTTGCAGGGCTACTCTGGAAACACCATATATTTT. Translated, it gives CASSLQGYSGNTIYF. J is TRBJ1-3 and V is TRBV5-8; a weak D match, TRBD1 (5 bases). Trimming cost V 1 base and J 0 bases, with 8 bases left between them. The CDR3 sequence is 15 residues long. CDR1 is SGHTS and CDR2 is YDEGEE in the germline V gene. Full variable domain (remainder filled in from reference TRBV5-8 and TRBJ1-3): EAGVTQSPTHLIKTRGQQATLRCSPISGHTSVYWYQQALGLGLQFLLWYDEGEERNRGNFPPRFSGRQFPNYSSELNVNALELEDSALYLCASSLQGYSGNTIYFGEGSWLTVV.